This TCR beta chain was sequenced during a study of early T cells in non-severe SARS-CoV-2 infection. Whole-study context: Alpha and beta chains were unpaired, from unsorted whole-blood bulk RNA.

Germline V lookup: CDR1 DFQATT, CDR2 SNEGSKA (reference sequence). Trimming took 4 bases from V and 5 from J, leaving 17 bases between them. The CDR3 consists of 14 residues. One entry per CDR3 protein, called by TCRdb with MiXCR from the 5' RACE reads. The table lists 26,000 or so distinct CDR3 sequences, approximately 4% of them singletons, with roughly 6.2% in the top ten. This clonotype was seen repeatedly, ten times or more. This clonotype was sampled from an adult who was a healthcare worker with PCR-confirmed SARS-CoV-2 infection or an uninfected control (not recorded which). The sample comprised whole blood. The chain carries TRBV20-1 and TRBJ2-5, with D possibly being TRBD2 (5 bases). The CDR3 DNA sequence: TGCAGTGCTATAGACACTAGAGCTTGGGAGACCCAGTACTTC. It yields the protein CSAIDTRAWETQYF.